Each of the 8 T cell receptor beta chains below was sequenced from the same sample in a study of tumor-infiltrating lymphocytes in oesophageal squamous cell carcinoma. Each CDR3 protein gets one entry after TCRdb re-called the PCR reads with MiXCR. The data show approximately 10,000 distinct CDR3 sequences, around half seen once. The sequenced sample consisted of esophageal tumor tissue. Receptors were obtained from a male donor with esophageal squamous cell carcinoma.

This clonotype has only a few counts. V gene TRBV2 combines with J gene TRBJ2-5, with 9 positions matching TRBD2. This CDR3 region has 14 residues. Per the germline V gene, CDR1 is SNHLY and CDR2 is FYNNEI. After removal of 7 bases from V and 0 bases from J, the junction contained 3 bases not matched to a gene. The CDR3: CASKRLADQETQYF. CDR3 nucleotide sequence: TGTGCCAGCAAAAGACTAGCGGACCAAGAGACCCAGTACTTC.

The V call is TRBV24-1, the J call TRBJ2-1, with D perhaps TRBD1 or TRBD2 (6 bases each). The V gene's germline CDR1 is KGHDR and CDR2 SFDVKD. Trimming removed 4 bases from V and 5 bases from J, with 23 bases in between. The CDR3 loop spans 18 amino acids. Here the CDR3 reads CATSDPNPGAKIHNEQFF. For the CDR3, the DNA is TGTGCCACCAGTGACCCTAATCCGGGGGCAAAGATCCACAATGAGCAGTTCTTC.

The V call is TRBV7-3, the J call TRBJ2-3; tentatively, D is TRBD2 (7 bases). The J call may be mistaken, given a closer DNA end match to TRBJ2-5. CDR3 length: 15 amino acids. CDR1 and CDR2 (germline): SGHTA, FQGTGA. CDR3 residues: CASSPRHREGETQYF. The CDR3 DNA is TGTGCCAGCAGCCCACGGCACAGGGAGGGTGAGACCCAGTACTTC.

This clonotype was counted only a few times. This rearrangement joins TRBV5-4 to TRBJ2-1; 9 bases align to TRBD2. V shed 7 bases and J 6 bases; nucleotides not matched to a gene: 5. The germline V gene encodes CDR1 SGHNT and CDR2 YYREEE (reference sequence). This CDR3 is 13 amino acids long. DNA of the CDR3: TGTGCCAGCCGCCTAGCGGGGAGCAATGAGCAGTTCTTC. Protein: CASRLAGSNEQFF.

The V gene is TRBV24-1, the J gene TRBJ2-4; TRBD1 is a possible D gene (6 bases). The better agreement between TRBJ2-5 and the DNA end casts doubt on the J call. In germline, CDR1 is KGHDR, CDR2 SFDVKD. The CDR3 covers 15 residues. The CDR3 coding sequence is TGTGCCACCAGTGATTGGCAGGGGTCCCAAGAGACCCAGTACTTC. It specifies CATSDWQGSQETQYF.

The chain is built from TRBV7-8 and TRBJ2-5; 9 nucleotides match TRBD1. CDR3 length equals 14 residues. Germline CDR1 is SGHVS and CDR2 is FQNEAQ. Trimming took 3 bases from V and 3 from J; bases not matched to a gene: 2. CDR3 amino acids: CASSLRDREETQYF. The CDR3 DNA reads TGTGCCAGCAGCTTGCGGGACAGGGAAGAGACCCAGTACTTC. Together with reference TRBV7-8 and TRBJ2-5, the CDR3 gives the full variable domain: GAGVSQSPRYKVAKRGQDVALRCDPISGHVSLFWYQQALGQGPEFLTYFQNEAQLDKSGLPSDRFFAERPEGSVSTLKIQRTQQEDSAVYLCASSLRDREETQYFGPGTRLLVL.

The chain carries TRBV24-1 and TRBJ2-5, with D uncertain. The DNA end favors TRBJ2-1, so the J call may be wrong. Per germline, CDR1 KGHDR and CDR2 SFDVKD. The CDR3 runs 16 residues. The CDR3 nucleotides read TGTGCCACCAGTGATGCGTCTGGAGACAACTACAATGAGCAGTTCTTC. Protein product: CATSDASGDNYNEQFF.

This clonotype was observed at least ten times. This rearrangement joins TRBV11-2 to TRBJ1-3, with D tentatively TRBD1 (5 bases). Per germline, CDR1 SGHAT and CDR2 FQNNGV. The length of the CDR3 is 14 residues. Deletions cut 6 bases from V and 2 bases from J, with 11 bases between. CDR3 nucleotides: TGTGCCAGCAGTCGGGACCGGACTGGAAACACCATATATTTT. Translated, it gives CASSRDRTGNTIYF.